This T cell receptor (beta chain) was recorded in a study of OX40 agonist ivuxolimab in advanced cancers. Turning to the study itself: Ivuxolimab was delivered to patients intravenously every 2 weeks at doses spanning 0.01 to 10 mg/kg. Study results and limitations: Mean expanded clone counts were higher in CD8+ than CD4+ T cells.

The CDR3 runs to 15 residues. Comment on this clone: Its cognate antigen is unknown.

Using immunoSEQ multiplex PCR, the repertoire was profiled, and TCRdb retains in-frame clones only, with some absent. The top ten clones hold approximately 6.8% of a sample with tens of thousands of clones, around 80% of them seen once. The TCR was taken from an adult with an advanced solid tumor such as melanoma, head and neck, liver or kidney cancer. The sequencing used CD4+ or CD8+ T cells sorted from blood, collected in a trial of the OX40 agonist ivuxolimab. J is TRBJ2-7 and V is TRBV21-1; the table's D call of TRBD1 was not tested on the DNA. TRBV21-1 is a pseudogene. CDR3 in amino acids: CASSKVTGFNYEQYF. The CDR3 DNA reads TGTGCCAGCAGCAAAGTCACAGGCTTCAACTACGAGCAGTACTTC.